This T cell receptor (beta chain) was captured in a study of OX40 agonist ivuxolimab in advanced cancers. Overall study: The patients received ivuxolimab by intravenous route every 2 weeks at 0.01 to 10 mg/kg. Of the participants, roughly 40% had some prior anti-PD-1, anti-PD-L1 or anti-CTLA-4 therapy, which was allowed. Three partial responders included one hepatocellular carcinoma patient and two cutaneous melanoma patients.

Clones were sequenced by immunoSEQ multiplex PCR, and TCRdb holds only the in-frame ones, with some missing. The sample records 80,000 or so clones, roughly 90% being singletons. V gave up 5 bases and J gave up 4 bases, with 23 bases separating them. The CDR3 consists of 17 residues. The V gene's germline CDR1 is KGHSH and CDR2 LQKENI. The source was CD4+ or CD8+ T cells sorted from blood, collected in a trial of the OX40 agonist ivuxolimab. The receptor was derived from an adult with an advanced solid tumor such as melanoma, head and neck, liver or kidney cancer. The gene calls are TRBV18 and TRBJ2-5, with D perhaps given as TRBD1 or TRBD2 (6 bases each). CDR3 sequence: CASSETILSGGGETQYF. The CDR3 nucleotides are TGTGCCAGCTCAGAAACAATACTCTCCGGGGGCGGAGAGACCCAGTACTTC. Using reference TRBV18 and TRBJ2-5 for the parts outside the CDR3, the full variable domain is NAGVMQNPRHLVRRRGQEARLRCSPMKGHSHVYWYRQLPEEGLKFMVYLQKENIIDESGMPKERFSAEFPKEGPSILRIQQVVRGDSAAYFCASSETILSGGGETQYFGPGTRLLVL.